This entry features one T cell receptor (beta chain) sequence. The data were obtained in a study of blood T cell repertoires in COVID-19. In the study overall: The United States, Italy and Spain were the sources of the acute and convalescent COVID-19 samples. T cells, B-cell-depleted T cells, or PBMCs provided the cDNA or gDNA that served as material.

Original handling: The assay estimated nucleated cells by amplifying reference gene primers. Sequencing used immunoSEQ multiplex PCR; TCRdb keeps in-frame clones, though not all of them. D and trimming come from the DNA, and the V and J calls and clone size come from that table. The sample consists of 95,000 to 150,000 clones, around 80% of them appearing once. The receptor was isolated from a man aged 35-49 years with active or convalescent COVID-19. Sequencing used peripheral blood.

The CDR3 spells CSVGGGQGVVEAFF. The CDR3 DNA sequence: TGCAGCGTTGGTGGGGGACAGGGAGTTGTTGAAGCTTTCTTT. The rearrangement links TRBV29-1 to TRBJ1-1; 9 positions match TRBD1. J gave up 7 bases and V 4 bases, and 10 bases lay outside the gene matches. Germline V gene lookup returns CDR1 SQVTM and CDR2 ANQGSEA. CDR3 length: 14 amino acids. The variable domain in full, with the rest retrieved from reference TRBV29-1 and TRBJ1-1, is SAVISQKPSRDICQRGTSLTIQCQVDSQVTMMFWYRQQPGQSLTLIATANQGSEATYESGFVIDKFPISRPNLTFSTLTVSNMSPEDSSIYLCSVGGGQGVVEAFFGQGTRLTVV.